A single sample gave rise to the 3 T cell receptor beta chains below, sequenced in a study of vaccination and CD4 T cells after COVID-19. Their antigen targets remain unknown. Treatment meaning: roughly 11-day PBMC culture with coronavirus spike peptide pools or control peptides (ViraFEST assay). Cultured CD4+ T-cell DNA underwent Oncomine TCR Beta short-read sequencing. One entry per CDR3 protein results from TCRdb running MiXCR on the PCR reads. Of around 4,000 distinct CDR3 sequences listed, over 15% are singletons. The specimen sequenced was CD4+ T cells from blood, cultured in vitro. The origin of the receptors is a human donor who had recovered from COVID-19.

This clonotype showed up just a few times. The chain is built from TRBV12-5 and TRBJ2-5, with a possible D match to TRBD1 (5 bases). CDR1 is LGHNT and CDR2 is FRNRAP in the germline V gene. This CDR3 is built from 12 residues. The germline V and J ends were trimmed by 6 bases and 6 bases, with 11 bases remaining between them. CDR3 nucleotides: TGTGCTAGTGGCAGGGCCTGGCAGACCCAGTACTTC. Translated: CASGRAWQTQYF.

The chain uses TRBV7-9 and TRBJ1-1; D gene uncertain. The CDR3 extends over 15 amino acids. The germline gives CDR1 SEHNR, CDR2 FQNEAQ (reference sequence). With 2 bases removed from V and 1 base from J, the gap between germline ends came to 11 bases. The CDR3 sequence is CASSLRGRTNTEAFF. DNA of the CDR3: TGTGCCAGCAGCTTACGGGGTAGGACGAACACTGAAGCTTTCTTT.

This clonotype was recorded a few times. This sequence joins TRBV12-5 and TRBJ2-1, with TRBD2 matching over 8 bases. Germline CDR1 is LGHNT and CDR2 is FRNRAP. J lost 8 bases, V lost 5 bases, and 8 bases had no gene match. The length of the CDR3 is 14 residues. CDR3 nucleotide sequence: TGTGCTAGTGGTGGACGGGGGGGCTCGGATGAGCAGTTCTTC. Amino acid sequence: CASGGRGGSDEQFF. The entire variable domain, with the rest obtained from reference TRBV12-5 and TRBJ2-1, is as follows: DARVTQTPRHKVTEMGQEVTMRCQPILGHNTVFWYRQTMMQGLELLAYFRNRAPLDDSGMPKDRFSAEMPDATLATLKIQPSEPRDSAVYFCASGGRGGSDEQFFGPGTRLTVL.